The sequence of this T cell receptor (beta chain) was determined in a study of T cell responses to AZD1222 COVID-19 vaccine. Study observations and caveats: It was only after the peak T cell response that any repertoires were sampled. White British ancestry dominated among donors, who included more females, and clonal diversity was possibly underestimated.

Data came from immunoSEQ multiplex PCR; TCRdb stores just in-frame clones and leaves some out. The sample consists of 130,000 or so clones, about 91% of them appearing once. As regards this clone: Its antigen remains unknown.

The V and J ends lost 4 bases and 7 bases respectively, with 14 bases between them. This CDR3 has 13 residues. CDR1 and CDR2 from the germline V gene are SGDLS and YYNGEE. The chain combines TRBV9 with TRBJ1-1; D gene ambiguous. The clonotype was recovered from an adult who received the AZD1222 COVID-19 vaccine. This specimen consisted of peripheral blood, obtained 28 days after the second AZD1222 dose. This CDR3 is CASSPRVMGEAFF. DNA for the CDR3: TGTGCCAGCAGCCCACGGGTGATGGGTGAAGCTTTCTTT.